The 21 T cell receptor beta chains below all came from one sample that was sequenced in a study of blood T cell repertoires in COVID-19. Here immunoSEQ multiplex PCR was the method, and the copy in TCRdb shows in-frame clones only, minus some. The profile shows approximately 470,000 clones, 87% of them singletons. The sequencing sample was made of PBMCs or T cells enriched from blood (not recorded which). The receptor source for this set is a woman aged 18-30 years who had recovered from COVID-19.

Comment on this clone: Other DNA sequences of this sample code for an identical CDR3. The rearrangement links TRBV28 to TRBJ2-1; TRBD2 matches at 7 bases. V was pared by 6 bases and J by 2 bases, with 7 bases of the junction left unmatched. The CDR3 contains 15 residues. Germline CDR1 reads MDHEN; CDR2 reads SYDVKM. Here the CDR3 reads CASSLAGGTYNEQFF. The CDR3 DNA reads TGTGCCAGCAGCTTAGCCGGGGGGACCTACAATGAGCAGTTCTTC.

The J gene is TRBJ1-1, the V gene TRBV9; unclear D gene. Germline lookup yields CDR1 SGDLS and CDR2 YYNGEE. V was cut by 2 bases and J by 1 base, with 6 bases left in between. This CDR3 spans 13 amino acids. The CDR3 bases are TGTGCCAGCAGCGTTTCCCAGAACACTGAAGCTTTCTTT. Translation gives CASSVSQNTEAFF.

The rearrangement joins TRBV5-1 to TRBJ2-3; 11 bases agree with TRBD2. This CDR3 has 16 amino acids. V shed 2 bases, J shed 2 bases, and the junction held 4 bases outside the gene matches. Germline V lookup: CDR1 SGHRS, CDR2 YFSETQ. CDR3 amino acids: CASSFIAGGTTDTQYF. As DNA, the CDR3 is TGCGCCAGCAGCTTTATAGCGGGGGGGACCACAGATACGCAGTATTTT.

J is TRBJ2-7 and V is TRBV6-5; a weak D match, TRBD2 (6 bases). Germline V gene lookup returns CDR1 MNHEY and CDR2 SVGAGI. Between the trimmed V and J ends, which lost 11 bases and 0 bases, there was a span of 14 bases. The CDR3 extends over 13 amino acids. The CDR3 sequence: CAAGGMSSYEQYF. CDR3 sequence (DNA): TGTGCCGCTGGGGGGATGAGCTCCTACGAGCAGTACTTC.

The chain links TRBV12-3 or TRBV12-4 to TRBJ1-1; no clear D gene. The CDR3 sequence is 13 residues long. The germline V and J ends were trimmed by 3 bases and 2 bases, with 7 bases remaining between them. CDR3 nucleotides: TGTGCCAGCAGTTTTAGAGTTAACACTGAAGCTTTCTTT. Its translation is CASSFRVNTEAFF.

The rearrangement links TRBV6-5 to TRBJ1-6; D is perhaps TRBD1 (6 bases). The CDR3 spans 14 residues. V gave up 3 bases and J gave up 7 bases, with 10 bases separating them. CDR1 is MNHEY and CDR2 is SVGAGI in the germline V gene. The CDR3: CASSYRQGNSPLHF. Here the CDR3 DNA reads TGTGCCAGCAGTTATCGCCAGGGGAATTCACCCCTCCACTTT.

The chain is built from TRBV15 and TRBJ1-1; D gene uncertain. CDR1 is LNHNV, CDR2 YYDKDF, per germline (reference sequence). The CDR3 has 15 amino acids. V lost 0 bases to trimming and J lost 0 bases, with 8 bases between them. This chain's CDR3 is CATSRDLGLNTEAFF. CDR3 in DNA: TGTGCCACCAGCAGAGATCTGGGCTTGAACACTGAAGCTTTCTTT.

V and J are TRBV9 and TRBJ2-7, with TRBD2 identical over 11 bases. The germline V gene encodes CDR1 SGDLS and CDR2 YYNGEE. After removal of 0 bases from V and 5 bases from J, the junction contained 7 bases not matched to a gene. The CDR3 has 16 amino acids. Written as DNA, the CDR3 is TGTGCCAGCAGCGTAGGGGTTAGCGGGGGGGCCGACGAGCAGTACTTC. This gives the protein CASSVGVSGGADEQYF.

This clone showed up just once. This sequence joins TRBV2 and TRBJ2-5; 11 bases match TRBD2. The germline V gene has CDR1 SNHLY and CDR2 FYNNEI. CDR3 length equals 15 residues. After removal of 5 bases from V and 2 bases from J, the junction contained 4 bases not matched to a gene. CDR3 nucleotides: TGTGCCAGCAGTATCCTAGCGGGGGGACAAGAGACCCAGTACTTC. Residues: CASSILAGGQETQYF.

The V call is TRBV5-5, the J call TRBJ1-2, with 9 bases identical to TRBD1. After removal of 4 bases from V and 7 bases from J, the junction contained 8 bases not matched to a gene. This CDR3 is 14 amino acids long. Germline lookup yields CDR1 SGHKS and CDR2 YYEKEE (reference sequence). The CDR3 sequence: CASSLTGGATGYTF. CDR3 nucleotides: TGTGCCAGCAGCCTAACAGGGGGCGCAACTGGCTACACCTTC.

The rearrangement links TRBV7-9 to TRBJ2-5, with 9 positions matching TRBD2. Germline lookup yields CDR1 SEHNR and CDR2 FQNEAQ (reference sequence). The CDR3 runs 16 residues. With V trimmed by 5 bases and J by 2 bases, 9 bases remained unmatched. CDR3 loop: CASSLSGGYFQETQYF. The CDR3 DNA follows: TGTGCCAGCAGCCTTAGCGGGGGTTACTTTCAAGAGACCCAGTACTTC.

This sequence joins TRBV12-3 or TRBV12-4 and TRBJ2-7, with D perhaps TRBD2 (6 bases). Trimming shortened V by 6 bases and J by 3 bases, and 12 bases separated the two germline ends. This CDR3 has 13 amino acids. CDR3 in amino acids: CASSGGRSYEQYF. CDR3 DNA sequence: TGTGCCAGCAGCGGGGGAAGGAGCTACGAGCAGTACTTC.

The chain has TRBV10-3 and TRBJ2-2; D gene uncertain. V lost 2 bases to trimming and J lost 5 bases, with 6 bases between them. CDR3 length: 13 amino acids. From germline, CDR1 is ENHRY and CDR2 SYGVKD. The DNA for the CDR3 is TGTGCCATCAGTGAGAGAGATACCGGGGAGCTGTTTTTT. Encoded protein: CAISERDTGELFF.

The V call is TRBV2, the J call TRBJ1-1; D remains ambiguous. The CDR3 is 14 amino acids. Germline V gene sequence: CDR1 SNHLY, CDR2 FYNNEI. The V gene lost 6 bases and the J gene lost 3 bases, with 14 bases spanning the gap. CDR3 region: CASRKRDGDTEAFF. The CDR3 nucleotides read TGTGCCAGCAGGAAAAGAGACGGGGACACTGAAGCTTTCTTT.

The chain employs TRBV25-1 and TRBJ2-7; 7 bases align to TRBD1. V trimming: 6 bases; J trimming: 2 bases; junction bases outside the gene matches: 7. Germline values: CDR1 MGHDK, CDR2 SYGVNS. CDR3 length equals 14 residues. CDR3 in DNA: TGTGCCAGCAGCGAGGCAGGGGGAACCTACGAGCAGTACTTC. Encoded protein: CASSEAGGTYEQYF.

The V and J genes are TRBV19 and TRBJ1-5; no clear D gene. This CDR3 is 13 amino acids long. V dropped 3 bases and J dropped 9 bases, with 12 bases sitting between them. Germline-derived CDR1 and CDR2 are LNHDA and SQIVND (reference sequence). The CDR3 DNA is TGTGCCAGTAGTATGGCGAGGATGGGGCCCCAGCATTTT. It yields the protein CASSMARMGPQHF.

The CDR3 reads CASGPGLAGGMTDTQYF. The CDR3 region has the DNA TGTGCTAGTGGCCCCGGACTAGCGGGGGGGATGACAGATACGCAGTATTTT. V and J are TRBV12-5 and TRBJ2-3, with TRBD2 matching over 15 bases. The CDR3 has 17 amino acids. Per germline, CDR1 LGHNT and CDR2 FRNRAP. The V gene end was trimmed by 6 bases and the J gene end by 3 bases; junction bases not matched to a gene: 7.

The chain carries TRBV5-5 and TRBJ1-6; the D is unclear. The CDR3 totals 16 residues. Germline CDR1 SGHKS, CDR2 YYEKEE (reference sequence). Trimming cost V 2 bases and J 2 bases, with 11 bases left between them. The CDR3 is CASSLGLLTYNSPLHF. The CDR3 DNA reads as TGTGCCAGCAGCTTAGGACTTCTTACCTATAATTCACCCCTCCACTTT.

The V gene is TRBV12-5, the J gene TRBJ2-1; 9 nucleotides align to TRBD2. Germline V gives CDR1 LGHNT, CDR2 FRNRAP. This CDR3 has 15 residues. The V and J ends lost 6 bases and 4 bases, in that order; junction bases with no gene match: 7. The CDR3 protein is CASGRSSGVYNEQFF. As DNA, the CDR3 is TGTGCTAGTGGACGATCTAGCGGGGTTTACAATGAGCAGTTCTTC.

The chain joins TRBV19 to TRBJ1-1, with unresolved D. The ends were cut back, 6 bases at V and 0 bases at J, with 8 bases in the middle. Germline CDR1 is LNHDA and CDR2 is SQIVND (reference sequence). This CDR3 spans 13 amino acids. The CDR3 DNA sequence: TGTGCCAGTAGCCTAACCTTGAACACTGAAGCTTTCTTT. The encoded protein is CASSLTLNTEAFF. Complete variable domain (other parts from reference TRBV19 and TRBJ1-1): DGGITQSPKYLFRKEGQNVTLSCEQNLNHDAMYWYRQDPGQGLRLIYYSQIVNDFQKGDIAEGYSVSREKKESFPLTVTSAQKNPTAFYLCASSLTLNTEAFFGQGTRLTVV.

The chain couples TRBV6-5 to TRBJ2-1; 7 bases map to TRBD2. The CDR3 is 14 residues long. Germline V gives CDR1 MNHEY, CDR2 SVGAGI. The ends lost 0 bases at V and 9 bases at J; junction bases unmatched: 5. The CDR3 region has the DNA TGTGCCAGCAGTTACTCGGGGGGGATAAGTGAGCAGTTCTTC. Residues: CASSYSGGISEQFF.